This passage covers 11 T cell receptor beta chains from one sample sequenced in a study of cytomegalovirus exposure and HLA in healthy donors (dated by TCRdb to about 2017). Libraries came from the immunoSEQ multiplex PCR assay. The multiplex PCR relied on a mix of 60 forward primers for TCR Vbeta segments and 13 reverse primers for TCR Jbeta segments. Held by TCRdb, this immuneACCESS table contains in-frame sequences only and omits some clones. Under half of the omission traces to an unresolved V gene where checked; the cause of the rest is unknown. Within this sample are over 150,000 clones, with roughly 87% of them counted one time only. Approximately 0.23% of the sample rests with the top ten. The sample comprised PBMCs. The receptors were gathered from a girl in the first two years of life in good health and CMV-seronegative.

This clone has just a few counts. The gene calls are TRBV6-1 and TRBJ2-5, with a tentative D call TRBD1 (6 bases). Per the germline V gene, CDR1 is MNHNS and CDR2 is SASEGT. Trimming took 7 bases from V and 4 from J, leaving 13 bases between them. The CDR3 runs to 13 residues. The CDR3 sequence is CASTLQGAETQYF. The CDR3 DNA reads TGTGCCAGCACCCTACAGGGTGCAGAGACCCAGTACTTC.

J is TRBJ2-5 and V is TRBV5-6; a weak D match, TRBD1 (6 bases). The DNA end favors TRBJ2-7, so the J call may be wrong. Looked up from germline, CDR1 is SGHDT and CDR2 is YYEEEE. The CDR3 is 14 amino acids. The CDR3 DNA sequence: TGTGCCAGCAGCTTGTCAGGGGTAAACTACGAGCAGTACTTC. Translation: CASSLSGVNYEQYF.

The rearrangement links TRBV9 to TRBJ2-3, with TRBD2 matching 11 bases. Germline V gene data show CDR1 as SGDLS and CDR2 as YYNGEE. Trimming removed 3 bases from V and 4 bases from J; junction bases left unmatched: 7. The CDR3 loop spans 16 amino acids. This chain's CDR3 is CASSGSGLAVPDTQYF. CDR3 DNA sequence: TGTGCCAGCAGCGGATCGGGACTAGCGGTCCCAGATACGCAGTATTTT.

This clone occurred once. The genes are TRBV9 and TRBJ2-2; 7 bases match TRBD2. Germline V gives CDR1 SGDLS, CDR2 YYNGEE. The CDR3 is 15 amino acids. Trimming at V came to 0 bases and at J to 5 bases, leaving 4 bases not matched to a gene. The CDR3 region is CASSVGGSITGELFF. The CDR3 DNA reads TGTGCCAGCAGCGTAGGCGGGAGTATAACCGGGGAGCTGTTTTTT.

The chain recombines TRBV19 with TRBJ1-5, with D hard to call. V was trimmed by 6 bases and J by 2 bases, leaving 11 bases between them. CDR1 LNHDA and CDR2 SQIVND come from the germline V gene (reference sequence). This CDR3 has 14 residues. The chain's CDR3 is CASRAPAGNQPQHF. CDR3 DNA sequence: TGTGCCAGTAGGGCGCCGGCGGGCAATCAGCCCCAGCATTTT.

This clone was picked up a small number of times. The sample carries other DNA sequences with the same CDR3. The CDR3 nucleotides read TGTGCCACCAGCAGAGGGACGGGGTCCTACGAGCAGTACTTC. This encodes CATSRGTGSYEQYF. The chain uses TRBV15 and TRBJ2-7; tentatively, D is TRBD2 (5 bases). Per the germline V gene, CDR1 is LNHNV and CDR2 is YYDKDF (reference sequence). The CDR3 extends over 14 amino acids. The V end was cut by 1 base, the J end by 1 base, with 8 bases between.

The rearrangement joins TRBV30 to TRBJ2-3; TRBD1 is a possible D gene (5 bases). The length of the CDR3 is 13 residues. V was pared by 3 bases and J by 1 base, with 8 bases between. CDR1 is GTSNPN and CDR2 is SVGIG in the germline V gene (reference sequence). The CDR3 reads CAWRGRGTDTQYF. The CDR3 nucleotides are TGTGCCTGGAGGGGGCGCGGCACAGATACGCAGTATTTT.

This chain's CDR3 is CASRRTGVDTEAFF. The CDR3, as DNA: TGTGCCAGCAGACGGACAGGGGTTGATACTGAAGCTTTCTTT. This chain links TRBV7-2 with TRBJ1-1, with 9 bases that match TRBD1. This CDR3 comprises 14 residues. CDR1 is SGHTA, CDR2 FQGNSA, per germline. J was trimmed by 5 bases and V by 6 bases; bases with no gene match: 7.

The chain is built from TRBV7-8 and TRBJ2-3, with 11 bases fitting TRBD2. Germline CDR1 SGHVS, CDR2 FQNEAQ. Trimming cost V 1 base and J 4 bases; bases outside gene matches: 10. The CDR3 length is 18 residues. CDR3 DNA: TGTGCCAGCAGCTTAGGGGCGATAGCGGGAGGGCCTGCAGATACGCAGTATTTT. This encodes CASSLGAIAGGPADTQYF.

The chain combines TRBV7-9 with TRBJ2-3; weak D call: TRBD2 (5 bases). CDR3 size: 15 residues. With 1 base removed from V and 3 bases from J, the gap between germline ends came to 11 bases. Germline values: CDR1 SEHNR, CDR2 FQNEAQ (reference sequence). The CDR3 sequence: CASSLVGSVTDTQYF. DNA for the CDR3: TGTGCCAGCAGCTTAGTTGGTAGCGTAACAGATACGCAGTATTTT. Full variable domain (remainder filled in from reference TRBV7-9 and TRBJ2-3): DTGVSQNPRHKITKRGQNVTFRCDPISEHNRLYWYRQTLGQGPEFLTYFQNEAQLEKSRLLSDRFSAERPKGSFSTLEIQRTEQGDSAMYLCASSLVGSVTDTQYFGPGTRLTVL.

The V gene is TRBV11-1, the J gene TRBJ1-2, with no clear D. From germline, CDR1 is SGHAT and CDR2 FQDESV (reference sequence). The CDR3 contains 14 residues. The ends were cut back, 5 bases at V and 6 bases at J, with 16 bases in the middle. The CDR3 sequence is CASSPGVPWNGYTF. CDR3 nucleotide sequence: TGTGCCAGCAGCCCAGGCGTACCGTGGAATGGCTACACCTTC.